One and the same sample provided the 28 T cell receptor beta chains below, sequenced in a study of T cells in Graves' hyperthyroidism and ophthalmopathy. RNA transcripts yielded amplified TCR beta CDR3 regions. The HTBI primer set was used in a first-round RT-PCR of the TCR CDR3. TCRdb reprocessed the multiplex PCR reads with MiXCR, giving one entry per CDR3 protein. The sample includes approximately 640,000 distinct CDR3 sequences, about 18% of them seen just once. Input material: blood. Every receptor here comes from a man aged 50-59 years with Graves' hyperthyroidism.

The genes are TRBV19 and TRBJ2-2; 10 bases align to TRBD2. Germline-derived CDR1 and CDR2 are LNHDA and SQIVND (reference sequence). V lost 6 bases, J lost 6 bases, and 7 bases stayed unmatched. The CDR3 is made up of 15 amino acids. In DNA form, the CDR3 reads TGTGCCAGTAGGACCGGGACTAGCGTGGCCGGGGAGCTGTTTTTT. Encoded protein: CASRTGTSVAGELFF.

The chain recombines TRBV10-1 with TRBJ1-1; 7 bases align to TRBD1. The CDR3 covers 16 residues. The V segment lost 3 bases and the J segment 1 base; nucleotides outside the gene matches: 8. CDR1 and CDR2 (germline): WNHNN, SYGVQD (reference sequence). The CDR3 is CASSELSGTANTEAFF. CDR3 DNA sequence: TGCGCCAGCAGTGAATTATCCGGGACAGCGAACACTGAAGCTTTCTTT.

This clonotype came up many times. The chain links TRBV6-1 to TRBJ2-1; D is unresolved. The V end lost 5 bases, the J end lost 0 bases, and 11 bases lay between the germline ends. CDR3 length equals 15 residues. Per the germline V gene, CDR1 is MNHNS and CDR2 is SASEGT. CDR3 residues: CASSPRSGSYNEQFF. As DNA, the CDR3 is TGTGCCAGCAGTCCCCGGTCAGGCTCCTACAATGAGCAGTTCTTC.

This clonotype was recorded many times. The genes are TRBV10-3 and TRBJ2-1, with D perhaps TRBD2 (6 bases). Germline V gene lookup returns CDR1 ENHRY and CDR2 SYGVKD. V was clipped by 7 bases and J by 6 bases, with 16 bases between them. The length of the CDR3 is 14 residues. This chain's CDR3 is CAIKRLVGGNEQFF. The CDR3 coding sequence is TGTGCCATCAAACGACTAGTTGGAGGCAATGAGCAGTTCTTC.

This clonotype has just a few counts. The V call is TRBV27, the J call TRBJ2-1; no clear D. The CDR3 runs to 14 residues. Germline V gives CDR1 MNHEY, CDR2 SMNVEV (reference sequence). The V and J ends lost 5 bases and 0 bases respectively, with 8 bases between them. The CDR3 here is CASSPVYSYNEQFF. The CDR3 nucleotides read TGTGCCAGCAGTCCCGTTTACTCCTACAATGAGCAGTTCTTC.

The sample holds many counts of this clonotype. The chain combines TRBV30 with TRBJ1-4; tentatively, D is TRBD1 (6 bases). Trimming cost V 1 base and J 8 bases, with 14 bases left between them. CDR1 is GTSNPN and CDR2 is SVGIG in the germline V gene (reference sequence). This CDR3 spans 14 amino acids. The CDR3 protein is CAWSAGRGEEKLFF. CDR3 sequence (DNA): TGTGCCTGGAGTGCTGGCAGGGGAGAAGAAAAACTGTTTTTT. Based on the CDR3 plus reference TRBV30 and TRBJ1-4, the full variable domain is SQTIHQWPATLVQPVGSPLSLECTVEGTSNPNLYWYRQAAGRGLQLLFYSVGIGQISSEVPQNLSASRPQDRQFILSSKKLLLSDSGFYLCAWSAGRGEEKLFFGSGTQLSVL.

The genes are TRBV5-5 and TRBJ2-5, with 14 nucleotides matching TRBD2. With 4 bases clipped from V and 5 bases from J, the junction kept 4 bases outside the gene matches. In germline, CDR1 is SGHKS, CDR2 YYEKEE (reference sequence). This CDR3 spans 15 amino acids. CDR3 loop: CASSGGTSGSETQYF. The CDR3 coding sequence is TGTGCCAGCAGCGGGGGGACTAGCGGGAGTGAGACCCAGTACTTC.

The V call is TRBV20-1, the J call TRBJ2-7; a weak D match, TRBD2 (6 bases). Trimming took 3 bases from V and 0 from J, leaving 18 bases between them. The CDR3 is 16 amino acids. CDR1 and CDR2 (germline): DFQATT, SNEGSKA (reference sequence). This CDR3 is CSARGFRGMSSYEQYF. CDR3 coding DNA: TGCAGTGCTAGGGGGTTTCGGGGGATGAGCTCCTACGAGCAGTACTTC.

This clonotype was recorded many times. This sequence joins TRBV3-1 and TRBJ2-3, with TRBD2 identical over 10 bases. Germline CDR1 reads LGHDT; CDR2 reads YNNKEL (reference sequence). Trimming at V came to 1 base and at J to 4 bases, leaving 5 bases not matched to a gene. The CDR3 spans 16 residues. CDR3 nucleotides: TGTGCCAGCAGCCAAGCTCTAGCGGGAGTGGCAGATACGCAGTATTTT. This codes for CASSQALAGVADTQYF.

This clonotype was seen repeatedly, ten times or more. The V call is TRBV30, the J call TRBJ2-1; tentatively, D is TRBD1 (6 bases). V dropped 7 bases and J dropped 0 bases, with 13 bases sitting between them. CDR3 length equals 14 residues. Germline V lookup: CDR1 GTSNPN, CDR2 SVGIG (reference sequence). The CDR3 reads CASDSLRSYNEQFF. CDR3 in DNA: TGTGCCTCGGACAGCCTTCGCTCCTACAATGAGCAGTTCTTC.

This clonotype has a single count. The rearrangement uses TRBV11-2 and TRBJ1-1; maybe TRBD1 (5 bases). The CDR3 runs 15 residues. Germline assignment: CDR1 SGHAT and CDR2 FQNNGV. Trimming took off 1 base at V and 6 bases at J, with 15 bases between the two ends. In DNA form, the CDR3 reads TGTGCCAGCAGCTTAGCCACGGGACGCCCGTCTGAAGCTTTCTTT. It yields the protein CASSLATGRPSEAFF.

In this sample, this clonotype turned up a few times. This rearrangement joins TRBV6-1 to TRBJ1-4; possibly TRBD1 for D (5 bases). This CDR3 has 14 amino acids. Trimming pared 7 bases from V and 5 bases from J, leaving 14 bases between. The germline V gene has CDR1 MNHNS and CDR2 SASEGT. CDR3 DNA: TGTGCCAGCAAGGGTGGACGGACAAATGAAAAACTGTTTTTT. This gives the protein CASKGGRTNEKLFF.

This chain uses TRBV28 with TRBJ1-2, with TRBD1 as a possible D gene (5 bases). V lost 6 bases and J lost 5, with 19 bases in between. Germline V gene sequence: CDR1 MDHEN, CDR2 SYDVKM. The CDR3 has 15 amino acids. CDR3: CASRQSVGTPYGYTF. The DNA of the CDR3 is TGTGCCAGCAGGCAATCGGTTGGGACGCCGTATGGCTACACCTTC.

Comments on this clonotype: A much larger clone sits a single nucleotide away, making a read error possible. The rearrangement joins TRBV18 to TRBJ1-1; D is uncertain. The germline V gene has CDR1 KGHSH and CDR2 LQKENI. V was shortened by 5 bases and J by 4 bases, with 14 bases between the two germline ends. The CDR3 sequence is 14 residues long. CDR3: CASSFASTSTEAFF. In nucleotides, the CDR3 is TGTGCCAGCTCATTTGCGTCGACAAGCACTGAAGCTTTCTTT.

This clonotype was recorded at least ten times. The genes are TRBV3-1 and TRBJ1-1; the D is unclear. Per the germline V gene, CDR1 is LGHDT and CDR2 is YNNKEL (reference sequence). The CDR3 sequence is 14 residues long. Trimming left V 4 bases short and J 1 base short, with 10 bases between. The CDR3 coding sequence is TGTGCCAGCAGCCTAGAACACCGGAACACTGAAGCTTTCTTT. Translated, it gives CASSLEHRNTEAFF.

Many counts were recorded for this clonotype. The chain carries TRBV6-1 and TRBJ2-3; 8 bases are shared with TRBD2. Germline CDR1 MNHNS, CDR2 SASEGT. Germline trimming cut 3 bases from V and 2 bases from J; bases unmatched to any gene: 7. The CDR3 is made up of 16 amino acids. DNA for the CDR3: TGTGCCAGCAGTGACAACGGCGGGAGGCACACAGATACGCAGTATTTT. It codes for CASSDNGGRHTDTQYF.

This clonotype came up a few times. The chain is built from TRBV20-1 and TRBJ1-5, with 7 nucleotides matching TRBD1. From germline, CDR1 is DFQATT and CDR2 SNEGSKA (reference sequence). V shed 5 bases and J 1 base; nucleotides not matched to a gene: 2. The length of the CDR3 is 13 residues. CDR3 sequence: CSAGTESNQPQHF. In DNA, the CDR3 is TGCAGTGCTGGGACAGAAAGCAATCAGCCCCAGCATTTT.

This clonotype was counted at least ten times. The rearrangement links TRBV5-1 to TRBJ1-4, with D perhaps TRBD1 (5 bases). The CDR3 covers 16 residues. The V end was cut by 4 bases, the J end by 3 bases, with 16 bases between. Germline CDR1 and CDR2: SGHRS and YFSETQ. CDR3 bases: TGCGCCAGCAGCCGGCGGACGCTAGGGGCTAATGAAAAACTGTTTTTT. Translating gives CASSRRTLGANEKLFF.

This clonotype was seen ten or more times. The chain combines TRBV28 with TRBJ2-7, with TRBD2 identical over 9 bases. Trimming at V came to 9 bases and at J to 1 base, leaving 10 bases not matched to a gene. Per germline, CDR1 MDHEN and CDR2 SYDVKM. The CDR3 runs to 15 residues. CDR3 amino acids: CASSLTSGTSYEQYF. For the CDR3, the DNA is TGTGCCAGTAGTCTGACTAGCGGTACTTCCTACGAGCAGTACTTC.

The chain recombines TRBV19 with TRBJ2-7; 13 bases are a match to TRBD2. V was clipped by 5 bases and J by 4 bases; unmatched bases: 8. There are 16 residues in the CDR3. Germline V CDR1 and CDR2: LNHDA, SQIVND (reference sequence). Here the CDR3 reads CASSAARTSGSYEQYF. For the CDR3, the DNA is TGTGCCAGTAGTGCAGCCCGGACTAGCGGGAGTTACGAGCAGTACTTC.

This clonotype has only a few counts. The chain combines TRBV5-4 with TRBJ1-2; D is uncertain. With 0 bases removed from V and 0 bases from J, the gap between germline ends came to 18 bases. This CDR3 region has 18 residues. Per germline, CDR1 SGHNT and CDR2 YYREEE (reference sequence). The chain's CDR3 is CASSLVAGVWEANYGYTF. As DNA, the CDR3 is TGTGCCAGCAGCTTGGTGGCAGGCGTTTGGGAAGCTAACTATGGCTACACCTTC.

This clonotype was picked up many times. The rearrangement links TRBV27 to TRBJ2-7; a possible D gene is TRBD2 (6 bases). The V end was cut by 4 bases, the J end by 0 bases, with 13 bases between. The CDR3 is 15 residues long. The germline gives CDR1 MNHEY, CDR2 SMNVEV (reference sequence). The CDR3 loop is CASSSSGENSYEQYF. As DNA, the CDR3 is TGTGCCAGCAGTTCCTCGGGGGAAAACTCCTACGAGCAGTACTTC.

The chain combines TRBV10-3 with TRBJ2-2; no clear D gene. The CDR3 covers 16 residues. From germline, CDR1 is ENHRY and CDR2 SYGVKD. Trimming left V 7 bases short and J 0 bases short, with 15 bases between. CDR3: CAIKGVGDSNTGELFF. The CDR3 region has the DNA TGTGCCATCAAGGGTGTCGGAGACTCGAACACCGGGGAGCTGTTTTTT.

In its sample, this clonotype was seen once. The V gene is TRBV12-3 or TRBV12-4, the J gene TRBJ2-1; 9 bases align to TRBD1. The CDR3 loop spans 15 amino acids. The junction had 12 bases not matched to a gene; V was cut back by 8 bases and J by 7 bases. In nucleotides, the CDR3 is TGTGCCAGCCGCTCGGGACAGGGAGTTTCGAATGAGCAGTTCTTC. It yields the protein CASRSGQGVSNEQFF.

This clonotype came up a few times. The chain is built from TRBV19 and TRBJ2-1; D uncertain. CDR3 length equals 16 residues. Trimming took 3 bases from V and 1 from J, leaving 13 bases between them. Germline values: CDR1 LNHDA, CDR2 SQIVND (reference sequence). CDR3 sequence: CASSIESSSSYNEQFF. In nucleotides, the CDR3 is TGTGCCAGTAGTATTGAGTCGAGTAGTTCCTACAATGAGCAGTTCTTC.

V gene TRBV20-1 combines with J gene TRBJ2-1; TRBD2 matches at 11 bases. CDR1 and CDR2 (germline): DFQATT, SNEGSKA (reference sequence). The V gene end was trimmed by 2 bases and the J gene end by 2 bases; junction bases not matched to a gene: 14. The CDR3 is made up of 19 amino acids. The CDR3 loop is CSARSRIAGGQGAYNEQFF. CDR3 DNA sequence: TGCAGTGCTAGATCTCGTATAGCGGGAGGGCAAGGAGCCTACAATGAGCAGTTCTTC.

This clonotype was observed many times. V is TRBV20-1 and J is TRBJ1-2; D uncertain. The length of the CDR3 is 13 residues. Per germline, CDR1 DFQATT and CDR2 SNEGSKA (reference sequence). Trimming removed 5 bases at V and 5 bases at J, with 15 bases between. The CDR3 sequence is CSADVGRVYGYTF. CDR3 nucleotide sequence: TGCAGTGCTGACGTGGGTAGGGTTTATGGCTACACCTTC.

This chain uses TRBV6-9 with TRBJ2-7; 12 bases align to TRBD2. CDR3 length: 15 residues. Germline trimming cut 3 bases from V and 7 bases from J; bases unmatched to any gene: 7. Germline V lookup: CDR1 MNHGY, CDR2 SVAAGI. CDR3 DNA: TGTGCCAGCAGTTACCCGACTAGCGGGAGTGGGGAGCAGTACTTC. It encodes CASSYPTSGSGEQYF.